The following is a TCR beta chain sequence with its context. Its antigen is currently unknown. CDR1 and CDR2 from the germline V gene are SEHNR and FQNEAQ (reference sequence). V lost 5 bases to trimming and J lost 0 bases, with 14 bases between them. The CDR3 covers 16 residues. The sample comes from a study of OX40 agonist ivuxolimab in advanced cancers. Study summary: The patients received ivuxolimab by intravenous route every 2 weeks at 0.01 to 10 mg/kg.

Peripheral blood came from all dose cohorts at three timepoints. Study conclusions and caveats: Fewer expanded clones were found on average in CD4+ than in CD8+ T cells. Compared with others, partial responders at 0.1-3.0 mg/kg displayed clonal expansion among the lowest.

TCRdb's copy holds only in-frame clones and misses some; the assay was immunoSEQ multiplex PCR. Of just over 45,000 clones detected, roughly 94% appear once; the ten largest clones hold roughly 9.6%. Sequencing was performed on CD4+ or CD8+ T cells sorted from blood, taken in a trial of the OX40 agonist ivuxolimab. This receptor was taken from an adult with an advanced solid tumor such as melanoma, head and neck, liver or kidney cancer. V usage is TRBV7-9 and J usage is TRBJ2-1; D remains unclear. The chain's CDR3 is CASSHLLRSSYNEQFF. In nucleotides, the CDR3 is TGTGCCAGCAGCCATCTATTGCGTAGCTCCTACAATGAGCAGTTCTTC.